The clone carrying this TCR beta chain appeared once. One Seattle source followed patients from active infection through their disease course. The record originates from a study of blood T cell repertoires in COVID-19. On the study more broadly: The analysed material was cDNA or gDNA that came from T cells, B-cell-depleted T cells, or PBMCs.

With 0 bases clipped from V and 4 bases from J, the junction kept 13 bases outside the gene matches. The germline CDR1 and CDR2 sequences are WNHNN and SYGVQD (reference sequence). The CDR3 contains 18 residues. In the source study's methods: Reference gene primer amplification yielded estimated nucleated cell counts. Clones were read by immunoSEQ multiplex PCR, and TCRdb kept only the in-frame ones, dropping some. That table furnishes V, J and clone size, whereas the DNA furnished D and trimming. The sample shows 250,000 to 350,000 clones, roughly 80% of them seen only once. This sequence joins TRBV10-1 and TRBJ2-7, with 9 positions matching TRBD1. The sequence was obtained from a human donor with COVID-19, enrolled during active disease. The donor label of this sample is uncertain. Sequencing input: peripheral blood. This CDR3 is CASSESTLEQGARYEQYF. The CDR3 coding sequence is TGCGCCAGCAGTGAGTCGACTCTAGAACAGGGGGCCCGGTACGAGCAGTACTTC.